A selection of T cell receptor beta chains follows, all from one sample in a study of cytomegalovirus exposure and HLA in healthy donors. Only in-frame clones appear in the TCRdb table, and some are missing; sequencing was by immunoSEQ multiplex PCR. The sample contains more than 95,000 clones, 89% of which appear only once. The sample was PBMCs. Every receptor here comes from a woman between 18 and 30 years old in good health and CMV-seronegative. Both conserved end residues are part of each CDR3. The order of the fields is V gene, D gene, J gene, clone size, CDR3 protein, CDR3 DNA. The D gene is left open where the match is weak. Only part of the rows carry a size: once, few, many, or a class if the clone is expanded.

>TRBV4-2|TRBD2|TRBJ2-1|-
CASSQDASGMSGEQFF
TGTGCCAGCAGCCAAGACGCTAGCGGGATGTCCGGTGAGCAGTTCTTC
>TRBV29-1|-|TRBJ1-2|-
CSVMVGDGGYTF
TGCAGCGTAATGGTAGGGGATGGTGGCTACACCTTC
>TRBV19|-|TRBJ2-5|-
CASSIGGAGQETQYF
TGTGCCAGTAGTATAGGGGGCGCGGGACAAGAGACCCAGTACTTC
>TRBV18|TRBD2|TRBJ2-1|-
CASSPENGGDPEQFF
TGTGCCAGCTCACCGGAAAACGGGGGGGACCCTGAGCAGTTCTTC
>TRBV5-6|TRBD1|TRBJ2-2|-
CASSLARTGVWTGELFF
TGTGCCAGCAGCTTGGCTCGGACAGGGGTTTGGACCGGGGAGCTGTTTTTT
>TRBV19|-|TRBJ2-1|-
CASSLMEGGEQFF
TGTGCCAGTAGTCTCATGGAGGGCGGTGAGCAGTTCTTC
>TRBV13|TRBD1|TRBJ1-3|-
CASRPQGLAGNTIYF
TGTGCCAGCAGGCCACAGGGGCTCGCCGGAAACACCATATATTTT
>TRBV29-1|-|TRBJ2-5|-
CSVWGVSETQYF
TGCAGCGTTTGGGGGGTTTCGGAGACCCAGTACTTC
>TRBV11-3|TRBD2|TRBJ2-1|-
CASSLSRGSEQFF
TGTGCCAGCAGCTTATCACGCGGGAGTGAGCAGTTCTTC
>TRBV25-1|TRBD1|TRBJ2-2|-
CASSDPGQGATGELFF
TGTGCCAGCAGTGATCCGGGACAGGGGGCAACCGGGGAGCTGTTTTTT
>TRBV11-2|TRBD1|TRBJ2-5|-
CASSLVGTGQETQYF
TGTGCCAGCAGCTTAGTGGGGACAGGACAAGAGACCCAGTACTTC
>TRBV5-6|TRBD2|TRBJ2-2|-
CASSRPGLAGESNTGELFF
TGTGCCAGCAGCCGTCCGGGGCTAGCGGGAGAGTCGAACACCGGGGAGCTGTTTTTT
>TRBV10-1|-|TRBJ1-2|-
CARWIRDGGDYGYTF
TGCGCCAGGTGGATCCGGGACGGCGGGGACTATGGCTACACCTTC
>TRBV5-1|TRBD1|TRBJ1-4|-
CASSYGTENEKLFF
TGCGCCAGCAGCTACGGGACAGAGAATGAAAAACTGTTTTTT
>TRBV28|-|TRBJ2-7|-
CASRTPARAAYEQYF
TGTGCCAGCAGGACCCCGGCGCGGGCGGCCTACGAGCAGTACTTC
>TRBV25-1|TRBD2|TRBJ2-1|-
CASSDLADSYNEQFF
TGTGCCAGCAGTGATCTAGCGGACTCCTACAATGAGCAGTTCTTC
>TRBV7-9|-|TRBJ1-1|few
CASSFDSTEAFF
TGTGCCAGCAGCTTTGACAGCACTGAAGCTTTCTTT
>TRBV13|-|TRBJ2-1|-
CASSSGEGAYEQFF
TGTGCCAGCAGCTCAGGGGAGGGGGCCTATGAGCAGTTCTTC
>TRBV11-2|-|TRBJ1-3|-
CASKQVSGNTIYF
TGTGCCAGCAAACAAGTCTCTGGAAACACCATATATTTT
>TRBV11-2|-|TRBJ1-3|-
CASSLALGGGNTIYF
TGTGCCAGCAGCTTAGCCCTGGGGGGAGGAAACACCATATATTTT
>TRBV14|-|TRBJ2-2|-
CASSPADGGGELFF
TGTGCCAGCAGCCCCGCCGACGGGGGAGGGGAGCTGTTTTTT
>TRBV5-6|-|TRBJ2-7|-
CASSLAGTGISFIYEQYF
TGTGCCAGCAGCTTAGCGGGGACAGGAATCTCGTTTATCTACGAGCAGTACTTC
>TRBV6-5|TRBD1|TRBJ1-5|-
CASSSTGVGGQPQHF
TGTGCCAGCAGTTCAACAGGGGTTGGCGGTCAGCCCCAGCATTTT
>TRBV6-6|-|TRBJ2-7|-
CASSYGGKEAYEQYF
TGTGCCAGCAGTTATGGCGGGAAAGAGGCCTACGAGCAGTACTTC
>TRBV5-4|TRBD1|TRBJ1-4|-
CASSPQGGATNEKLFF
TGTGCCAGCAGCCCACAGGGGGGAGCAACTAATGAAAAACTGTTTTTT
>TRBV28|-|TRBJ1-5|-
CASRDSTNQPQHF
TGTGCCAGCAGGGACAGTACCAATCAGCCCCAGCATTTT
>TRBV30|-|TRBJ1-6|once
CASSGGAVGPPLHF
TGTGCCTCCTCGGGGGGGGCAGTTGGGCCACCCCTCCACTTT
>TRBV29-1|TRBD2|TRBJ2-7|-
CSVSPSGSPYEQYF
TGCAGCGTTAGTCCTAGCGGGAGCCCCTACGAGCAGTACTTC
>TRBV13|-|TRBJ1-1|-
CASSFPYDSMNTEAFF
TGTGCCAGCAGCTTTCCCTACGACAGCATGAACACTGAAGCTTTCTTT
>TRBV6-1|-|TRBJ2-6|-
CASTAGRSGANVLTF
TGTGCCAGCACCGCGGGGAGGTCCGGGGCCAACGTCCTGACTTTC
>TRBV28|-|TRBJ1-2|-
CASTPGHPGYTF
TGTGCCAGCACCCCGGGACACCCTGGCTACACCTTC
>TRBV2|-|TRBJ1-6|-
CASSGGGGSPLHF
TGTGCCAGCAGTGGAGGGGGTGGCTCACCCCTCCACTTT
>TRBV5-1|-|TRBJ2-1|-
CASSLAGGLDEQFF
TGCGCCAGCAGCTTGGCTGGGGGCCTCGATGAGCAGTTCTTC
>TRBV25-1|TRBD1|TRBJ1-1|-
CASSEPGGQNTEAFF
TGTGCCAGCAGTGAACCAGGGGGCCAGAACACTGAAGCTTTCTTT
>TRBV11-2|-|TRBJ2-2|once
CASRYHQGGELFF
TGTGCCAGCAGGTACCACCAGGGCGGGGAGCTGTTTTTT
>TRBV7-6|-|TRBJ1-4|-
CASSPPGQGLLGKLFF
TGTGCCAGCAGCCCCCCTGGGCAGGGGCTCCTTGGAAAACTGTTTTTT
>TRBV9|-|TRBJ2-5|-
CASSVGTLETQYF
TGTGCCAGCAGTGTCGGGACTTTAGAGACCCAGTACTTC
>TRBV7-9|TRBD2|TRBJ2-2|-
CASSDRGLAGGVDTGELFF
TGTGCCAGCAGCGACCGGGGACTAGCGGGAGGGGTGGACACCGGGGAGCTGTTTTTT
>TRBV30|-|TRBJ2-7|-
CASAVGPEQYF
TGTGCCTCGGCAGTGGGCCCCGAGCAGTACTTC
>TRBV10-2|TRBD1|TRBJ1-5|-
CASGDRENQPQHF
TGCGCCAGCGGGGACAGGGAAAATCAGCCCCAGCATTTT
>TRBV7-9|-|TRBJ1-1|-
CASSLMGSGTEAFF
TGTGCCAGCAGCTTAATGGGGTCGGGAACTGAAGCTTTCTTT
>TRBV18|-|TRBJ1-6|-
CASSERTADSPLHF
TGTGCCAGCTCAGAGCGGACAGCAGATTCACCCCTCCACTTT